This TCR beta chain stems from a study of T cell changes during pregnancy in multiple sclerosis. The length of the CDR3 is 14 residues. V gave up 4 bases and J gave up 0 bases, with 11 bases separating them. The germline V gene has CDR1 SGHRS and CDR2 YFSETQ. TCRdb keeps only in-frame clones here, not all; method: immunoSEQ multiplex PCR. Counted here are just over 15,000 clones, approximately 83% occurring once; the ten biggest clones make up about 17%. The clonotype comes from a female donor in good health, enrolled as a control in a pregnancy study. The sequencing used CD8+ T cells from peripheral blood mononuclear cells, collected after pregnancy. The chain couples TRBV5-1 to TRBJ2-7, with D maybe TRBD1 (5 bases). CDR3 in amino acids: CASSARQLSYEQYF. In DNA form, the CDR3 reads TGCGCCAGCAGCGCCCGACAGCTCTCCTACGAGCAGTACTTC.